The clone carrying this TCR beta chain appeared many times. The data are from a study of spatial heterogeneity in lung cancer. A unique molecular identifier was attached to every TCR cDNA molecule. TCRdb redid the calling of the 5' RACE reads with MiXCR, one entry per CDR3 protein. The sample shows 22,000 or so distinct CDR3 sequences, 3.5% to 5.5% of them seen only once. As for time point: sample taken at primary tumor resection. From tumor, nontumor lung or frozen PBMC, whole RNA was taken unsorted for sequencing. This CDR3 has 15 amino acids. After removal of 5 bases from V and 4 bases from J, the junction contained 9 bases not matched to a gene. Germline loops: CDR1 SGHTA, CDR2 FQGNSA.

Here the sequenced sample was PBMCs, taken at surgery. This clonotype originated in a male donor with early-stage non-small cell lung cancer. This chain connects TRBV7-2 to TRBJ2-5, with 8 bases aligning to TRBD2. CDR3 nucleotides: TGTGCCAGCAGCCTACAGACTAGCGAGATAGAGACCCAGTACTTC. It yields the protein CASSLQTSEIETQYF.